This T cell receptor beta chain was captured in a study of T cells in Graves' hyperthyroidism and ophthalmopathy. For the study at large: Peripheral blood samples were taken at initial diagnosis, prior to any treatment.

The CDR3 is 18 amino acids. CDR1 is MDHEN, CDR2 SYDVKM, per germline. V gave up 4 bases and J gave up 0 bases; unmatched junction bases: 15. Patients aged 18 to 65 had newly diagnosed hyperthyroidism lasting under 2 months. The source material, RNA transcripts, was used to amplify TCR beta CDR3 regions. First-round RT-PCR of the TCR CDR3 relied on the HTBI primer set. TCRdb re-called the multiplex PCR reads through MiXCR, storing one row per CDR3 protein. Of roughly 710,000 distinct CDR3 sequences listed, under 45% are singletons. The source material was blood. This TCR was sampled from a woman in her forties with Graves' hyperthyroidism. The chain is built from TRBV28 and TRBJ2-7, with 7 bases lining up with TRBD1. CDR3 nucleotide sequence: TGTGCCAGCAGTTGGGCCTGGGACAGCGCCAAACCCTCCTACGAGCAGTACTTC. It translates to CASSWAWDSAKPSYEQYF.